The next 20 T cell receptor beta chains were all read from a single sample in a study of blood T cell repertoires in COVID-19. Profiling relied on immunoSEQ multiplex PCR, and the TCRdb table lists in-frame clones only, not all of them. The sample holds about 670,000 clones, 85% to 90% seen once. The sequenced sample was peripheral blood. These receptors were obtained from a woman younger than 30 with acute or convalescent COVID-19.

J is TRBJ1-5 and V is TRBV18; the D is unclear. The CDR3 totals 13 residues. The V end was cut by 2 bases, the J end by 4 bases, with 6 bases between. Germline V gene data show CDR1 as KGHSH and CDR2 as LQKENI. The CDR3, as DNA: TGTGCCAGCTCACCAGGGCCAAATCAGCCCCAGCATTTT. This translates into CASSPGPNQPQHF.

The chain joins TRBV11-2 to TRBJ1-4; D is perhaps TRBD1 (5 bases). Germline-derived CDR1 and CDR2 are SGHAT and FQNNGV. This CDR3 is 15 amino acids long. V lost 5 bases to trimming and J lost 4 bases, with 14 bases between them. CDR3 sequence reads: CASSPPVGGNEKLFF. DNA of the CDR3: TGTGCCAGCAGCCCCCCGGTGGGGGGTAATGAAAAACTGTTTTTT. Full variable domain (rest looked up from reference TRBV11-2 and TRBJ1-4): EAGVAQSPRYKIIEKRQSVAFWCNPISGHATLYWYQQILGQGPKLLIQFQNNGVVDDSQLPKDRFSAERLKGVDSTLKIQPAKLEDSAVYLCASSPPVGGNEKLFFGSGTQLSVL.

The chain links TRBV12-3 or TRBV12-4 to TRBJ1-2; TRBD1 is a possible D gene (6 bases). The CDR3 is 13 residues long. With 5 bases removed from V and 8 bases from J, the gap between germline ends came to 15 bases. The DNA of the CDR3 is TGTGCCAGCAGTCGGCCAGGGGTTCCAGGCTACACCTTC. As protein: CASSRPGVPGYTF.

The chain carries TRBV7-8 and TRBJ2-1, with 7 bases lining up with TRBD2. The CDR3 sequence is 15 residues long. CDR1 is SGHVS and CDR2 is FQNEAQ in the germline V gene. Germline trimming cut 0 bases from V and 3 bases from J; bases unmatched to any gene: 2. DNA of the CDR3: TGTGCCAGCAGCTTAGCGCGGGGGATCTACAATGAGCAGTTCTTC. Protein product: CASSLARGIYNEQFF.

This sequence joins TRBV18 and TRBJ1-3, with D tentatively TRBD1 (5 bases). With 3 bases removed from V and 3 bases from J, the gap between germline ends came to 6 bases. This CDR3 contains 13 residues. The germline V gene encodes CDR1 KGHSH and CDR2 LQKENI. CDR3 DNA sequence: TGTGCCAGCTCACCGGACAATGGAAACACCATATATTTT. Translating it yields CASSPDNGNTIYF.

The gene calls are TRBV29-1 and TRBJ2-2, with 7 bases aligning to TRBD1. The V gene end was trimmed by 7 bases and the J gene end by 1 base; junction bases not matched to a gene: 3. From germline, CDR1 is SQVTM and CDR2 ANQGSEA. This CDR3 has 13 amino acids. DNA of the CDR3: TGCAGCGGTCGGGACAGGAACACCGGGGAGCTGTTTTTT. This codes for CSGRDRNTGELFF.

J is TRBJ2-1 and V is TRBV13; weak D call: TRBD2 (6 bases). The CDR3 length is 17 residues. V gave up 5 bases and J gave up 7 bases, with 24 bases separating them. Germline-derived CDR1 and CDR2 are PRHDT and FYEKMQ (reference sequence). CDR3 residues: CASSDIMAGPIGNEQFF. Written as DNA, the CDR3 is TGTGCCAGCAGCGATATAATGGCGGGGCCCATCGGGAATGAGCAGTTCTTC. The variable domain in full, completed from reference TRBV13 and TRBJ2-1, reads AAGVIQSPRHLIKEKRETATLKCYPIPRHDTVYWYQQGPGQDPQFLISFYEKMQSDKGSIPDRFSAQQFSDYHSELNMSSLELGDSALYFCASSDIMAGPIGNEQFFGPGTRLTVL.

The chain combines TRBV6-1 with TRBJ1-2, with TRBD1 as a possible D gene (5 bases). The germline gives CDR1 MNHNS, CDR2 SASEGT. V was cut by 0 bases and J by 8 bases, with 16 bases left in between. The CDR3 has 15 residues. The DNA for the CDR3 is TGTGCCAGCAGTGAAGCTTGGGGGAGGGGAGAGGGCTACACCTTC. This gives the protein CASSEAWGRGEGYTF.

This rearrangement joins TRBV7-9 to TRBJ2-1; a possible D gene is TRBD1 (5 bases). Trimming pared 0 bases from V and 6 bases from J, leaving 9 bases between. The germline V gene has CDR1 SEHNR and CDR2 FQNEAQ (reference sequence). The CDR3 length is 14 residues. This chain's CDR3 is CASSLAQGFNEQFF. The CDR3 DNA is TGTGCCAGCAGCTTAGCCCAGGGTTTCAATGAGCAGTTCTTC.

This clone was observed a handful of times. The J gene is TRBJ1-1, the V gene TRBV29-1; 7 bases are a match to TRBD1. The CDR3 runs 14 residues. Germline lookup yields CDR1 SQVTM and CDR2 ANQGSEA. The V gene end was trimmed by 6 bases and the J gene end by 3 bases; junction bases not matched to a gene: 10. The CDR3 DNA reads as TGCAGCGTAGAAACCGGGACAGATTACACTGAAGCTTTCTTT. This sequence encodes CSVETGTDYTEAFF.

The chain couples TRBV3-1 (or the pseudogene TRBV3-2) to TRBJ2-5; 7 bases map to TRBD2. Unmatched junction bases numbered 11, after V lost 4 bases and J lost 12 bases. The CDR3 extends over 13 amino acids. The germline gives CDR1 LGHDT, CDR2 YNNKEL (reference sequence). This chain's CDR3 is CASSLGTGGGEYF. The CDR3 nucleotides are TGTGCCAGCAGCCTGGGGACTGGGGGGGGAGAGTACTTC.

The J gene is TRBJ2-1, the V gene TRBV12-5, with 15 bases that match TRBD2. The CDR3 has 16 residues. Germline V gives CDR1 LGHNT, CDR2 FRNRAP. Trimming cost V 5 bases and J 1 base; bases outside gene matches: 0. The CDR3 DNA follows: TGTGCTAGTGGTGGACTAGCGGGGGGGTCCTACAATGAGCAGTTCTTC. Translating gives CASGGLAGGSYNEQFF. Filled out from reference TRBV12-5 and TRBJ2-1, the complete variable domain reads DARVTQTPRHKVTEMGQEVTMRCQPILGHNTVFWYRQTMMQGLELLAYFRNRAPLDDSGMPKDRFSAEMPDATLATLKIQPSEPRDSAVYFCASGGLAGGSYNEQFFGPGTRLTVL.

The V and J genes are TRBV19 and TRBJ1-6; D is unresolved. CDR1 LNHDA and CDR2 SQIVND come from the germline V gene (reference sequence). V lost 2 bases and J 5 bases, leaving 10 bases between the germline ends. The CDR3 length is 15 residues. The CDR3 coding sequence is TGTGCCAGTAGTATAAGCGGTGGGGATAATTCACCCCTCCACTTT. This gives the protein CASSISGGDNSPLHF.

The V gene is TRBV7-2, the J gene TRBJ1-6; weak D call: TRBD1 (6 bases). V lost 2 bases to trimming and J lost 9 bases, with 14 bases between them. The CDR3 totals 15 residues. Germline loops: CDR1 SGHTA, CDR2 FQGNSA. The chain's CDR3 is CASSLMWKGVSPLHF. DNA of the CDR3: TGTGCCAGCAGCTTAATGTGGAAGGGGGTTTCACCCCTCCACTTT.

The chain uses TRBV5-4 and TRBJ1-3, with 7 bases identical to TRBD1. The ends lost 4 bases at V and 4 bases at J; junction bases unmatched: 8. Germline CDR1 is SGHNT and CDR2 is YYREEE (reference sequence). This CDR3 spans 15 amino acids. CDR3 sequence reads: CASSNPRGQGNTIYF. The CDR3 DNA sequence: TGTGCCAGCAGCAACCCCAGGGGACAGGGAAACACCATATATTTT.

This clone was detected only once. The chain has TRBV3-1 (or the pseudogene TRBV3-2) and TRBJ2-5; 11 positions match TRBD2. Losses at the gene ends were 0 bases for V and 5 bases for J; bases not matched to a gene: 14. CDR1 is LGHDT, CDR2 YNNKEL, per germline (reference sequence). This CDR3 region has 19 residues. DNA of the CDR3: TGTGCCAGCAGCCAAGAGGGACAGACTAGCGGGGTCCTCGGGGAGACCCAGTACTTC. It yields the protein CASSQEGQTSGVLGETQYF.

In DNA, the CDR3 is TGTGCCAGCAGCTCCCACGAGTCAGCGTTCAATGAGCAGTTCTTC. It yields the protein CASSSHESAFNEQFF. The J gene is TRBJ2-1, the V gene TRBV11-1; D is unresolved. V was trimmed by 4 bases and J by 6 bases, leaving 16 bases between them. CDR1 and CDR2 from the germline V gene are SGHAT and FQDESV (reference sequence). The CDR3 spans 15 residues.

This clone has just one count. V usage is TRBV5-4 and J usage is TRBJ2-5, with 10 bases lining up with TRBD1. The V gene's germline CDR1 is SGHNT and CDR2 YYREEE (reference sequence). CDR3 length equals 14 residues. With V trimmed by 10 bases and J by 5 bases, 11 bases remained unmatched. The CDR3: CASWDRGGGETQYF. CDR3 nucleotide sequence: TGTGCCTCATGGGACAGGGGAGGTGGGGAGACCCAGTACTTC.

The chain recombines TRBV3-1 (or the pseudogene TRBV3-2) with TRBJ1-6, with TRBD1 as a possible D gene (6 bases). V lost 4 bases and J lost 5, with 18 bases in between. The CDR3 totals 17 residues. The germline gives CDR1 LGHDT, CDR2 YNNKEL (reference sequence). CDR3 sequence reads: CASSRTGKGLDNSPLHF. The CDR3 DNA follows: TGTGCCAGCAGCCGAACAGGGAAAGGACTGGATAATTCACCCCTCCACTTT.

The CDR3 nucleotides read TGTGCCAGCAGCTTTCATCCCTCGGAGTATTATTCGAACACCGGGGAGCTGTTTTTT. It is translated as CASSFHPSEYYSNTGELFF. This sequence joins TRBV7-2 and TRBJ2-2; no definite D call. Between the trimmed V and J ends, which lost 3 bases and 0 bases, there was a span of 20 bases. The germline CDR1 and CDR2 sequences are SGHTA and FQGNSA. This CDR3 spans 19 amino acids.